This T cell receptor beta chain emerged from a study of blood T cell repertoires in COVID-19. Study context: COVID-19 samples, acute and convalescent, were from the United States, Italy and Spain.

Everyone who took part was roughly 18 to 89 years old, and they came from about two dozen US areas. Participants' reported clinical history set cohort assignment. Trimming took off 3 bases at V and 7 bases at J, with 17 bases between the two ends. Germline loops: CDR1 SGHTS, CDR2 YDEGEE. The CDR3 runs 15 residues. Original methodology: Reference gene primers were amplified, and this amplification served to estimate nucleated cell counts. Produced via immunoSEQ multiplex PCR; TCRdb's table is partial and in-frame only. The DNA was the basis for D and trimming; V, J and clone size are from that table. Among approximately 390,000 clones, roughly 87% were seen once, and the ten largest hold about 2.1%.

The origin of this receptor is a woman in her thirties or forties with acute COVID-19. Specimen: PBMCs or T cells enriched from blood (not recorded which). V and J are TRBV5-8 and TRBJ1-5; D is perhaps TRBD1 (6 bases). The CDR3 loop reads CASSWGGTLGQPQHF. CDR3 DNA: TGTGCCAGCAGCTGGGGGGGGACACTAGGGCAGCCCCAGCATTTT.